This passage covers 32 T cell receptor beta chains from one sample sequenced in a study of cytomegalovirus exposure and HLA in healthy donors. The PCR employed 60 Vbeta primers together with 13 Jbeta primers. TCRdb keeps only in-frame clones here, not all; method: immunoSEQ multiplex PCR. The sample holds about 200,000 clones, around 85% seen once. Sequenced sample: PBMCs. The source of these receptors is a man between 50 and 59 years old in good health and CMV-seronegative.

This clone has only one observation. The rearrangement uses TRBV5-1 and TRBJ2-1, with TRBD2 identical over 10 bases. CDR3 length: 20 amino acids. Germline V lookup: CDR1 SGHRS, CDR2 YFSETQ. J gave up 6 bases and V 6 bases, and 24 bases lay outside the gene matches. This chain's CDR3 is CASTPDPGGRASGSGNEQFF. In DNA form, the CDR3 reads TGCGCCAGCACCCCCGACCCGGGGGGGAGGGCTAGCGGGAGTGGCAATGAGCAGTTCTTC.

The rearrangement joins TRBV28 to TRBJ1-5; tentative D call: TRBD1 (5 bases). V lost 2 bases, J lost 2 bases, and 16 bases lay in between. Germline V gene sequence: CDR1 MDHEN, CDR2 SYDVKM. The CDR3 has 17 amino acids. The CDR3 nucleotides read TGTGCCAGCAGTTTAGCCCCGCGGGGGGGAGGCAATCAGCCCCAGCATTTT. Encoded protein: CASSLAPRGGGNQPQHF.

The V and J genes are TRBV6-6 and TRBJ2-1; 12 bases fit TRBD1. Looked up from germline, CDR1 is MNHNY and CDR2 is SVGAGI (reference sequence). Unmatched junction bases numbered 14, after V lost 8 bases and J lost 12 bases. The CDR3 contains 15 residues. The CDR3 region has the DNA TGTGCCAGCTTCATTGGGACAGGGGGCAGGGTAGGGCAGTTCTTC. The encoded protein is CASFIGTGGRVGQFF.

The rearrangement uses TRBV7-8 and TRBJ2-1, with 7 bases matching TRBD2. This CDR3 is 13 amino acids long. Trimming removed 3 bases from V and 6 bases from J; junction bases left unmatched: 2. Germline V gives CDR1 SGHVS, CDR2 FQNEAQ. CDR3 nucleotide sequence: TGTGCCAGCAGCTTGCGGGGGAGCAATGAGCAGTTCTTC. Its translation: CASSLRGSNEQFF.

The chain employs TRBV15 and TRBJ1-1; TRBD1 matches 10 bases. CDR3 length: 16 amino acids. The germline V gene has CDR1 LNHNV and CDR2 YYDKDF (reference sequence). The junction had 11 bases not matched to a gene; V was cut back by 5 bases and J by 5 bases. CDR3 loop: CATSPRTGGGGTEAFF. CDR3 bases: TGTGCCACCAGCCCCAGGACAGGGGGAGGAGGGACTGAAGCTTTCTTT.

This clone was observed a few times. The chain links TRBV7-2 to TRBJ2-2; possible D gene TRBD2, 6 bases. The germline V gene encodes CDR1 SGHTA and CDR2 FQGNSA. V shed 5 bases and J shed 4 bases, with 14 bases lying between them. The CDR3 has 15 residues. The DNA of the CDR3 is TGTGCCAGCAGCCTGCGCGGGATCGGCACCGGGGAGCTGTTTTTT. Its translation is CASSLRGIGTGELFF.

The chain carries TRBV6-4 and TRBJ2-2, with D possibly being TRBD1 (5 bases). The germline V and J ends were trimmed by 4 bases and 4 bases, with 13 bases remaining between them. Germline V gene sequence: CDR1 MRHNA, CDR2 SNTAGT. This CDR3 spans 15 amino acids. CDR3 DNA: TGTGCCAGCAGTGTGTCCCTGACAGCCACCGGGGAGCTGTTTTTT. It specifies CASSVSLTATGELFF.

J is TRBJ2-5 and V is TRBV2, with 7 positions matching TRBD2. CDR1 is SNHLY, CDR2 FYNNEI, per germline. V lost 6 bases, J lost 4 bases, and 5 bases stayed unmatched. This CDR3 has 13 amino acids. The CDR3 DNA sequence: TGTGCCAGCAGCGGGGGGAGGGGAGAGACCCAGTACTTC. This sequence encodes CASSGGRGETQYF.

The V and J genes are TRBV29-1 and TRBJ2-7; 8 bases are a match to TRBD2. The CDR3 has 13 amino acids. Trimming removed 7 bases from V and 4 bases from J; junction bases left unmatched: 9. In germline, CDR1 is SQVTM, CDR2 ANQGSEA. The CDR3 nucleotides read TGCAGCGCGACACGGGGGGGAGAGTACGAGCAGTACTTC. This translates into CSATRGGEYEQYF.

The DNA of the CDR3 is TGTGCCAGGACAGGGGTTATGACAGATACGCAGTATTTT. Translating it yields CARTGVMTDTQYF. J is TRBJ2-3 and V is TRBV2, with 8 bases fitting TRBD1. With V trimmed by 9 bases and J by 3 bases, 5 bases remained unmatched. This CDR3 has 13 residues. Germline V gives CDR1 SNHLY, CDR2 FYNNEI.

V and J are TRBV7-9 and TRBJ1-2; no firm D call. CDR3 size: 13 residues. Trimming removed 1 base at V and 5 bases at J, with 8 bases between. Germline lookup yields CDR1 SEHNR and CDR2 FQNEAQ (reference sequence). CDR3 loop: CASSLGAAYGYTF. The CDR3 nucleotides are TGTGCCAGCAGCTTAGGGGCAGCTTATGGCTACACCTTC.

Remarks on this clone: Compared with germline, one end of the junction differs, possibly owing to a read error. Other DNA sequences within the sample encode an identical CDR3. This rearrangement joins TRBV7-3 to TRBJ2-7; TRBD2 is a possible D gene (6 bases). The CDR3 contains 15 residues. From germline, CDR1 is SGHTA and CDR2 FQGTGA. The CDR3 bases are TGCGCCAGCAGCTTAGATAGCGGTTACCCCTACGAGCAGTACTTC. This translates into CASSLDSGYPYEQYF.

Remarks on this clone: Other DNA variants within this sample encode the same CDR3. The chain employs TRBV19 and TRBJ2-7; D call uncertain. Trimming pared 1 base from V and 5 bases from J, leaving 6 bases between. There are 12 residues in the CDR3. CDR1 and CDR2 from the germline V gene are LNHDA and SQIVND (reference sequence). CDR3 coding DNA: TGTGCCAGTAGTATAGGAGGCCACGAGCAGTACTTC. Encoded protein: CASSIGGHEQYF.

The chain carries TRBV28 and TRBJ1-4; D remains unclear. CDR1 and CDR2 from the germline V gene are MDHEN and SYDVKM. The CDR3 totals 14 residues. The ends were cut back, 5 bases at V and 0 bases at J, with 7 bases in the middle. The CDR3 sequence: CASSPGATNEKLFF. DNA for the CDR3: TGTGCCAGCAGTCCGGGTGCAACTAATGAAAAACTGTTTTTT.

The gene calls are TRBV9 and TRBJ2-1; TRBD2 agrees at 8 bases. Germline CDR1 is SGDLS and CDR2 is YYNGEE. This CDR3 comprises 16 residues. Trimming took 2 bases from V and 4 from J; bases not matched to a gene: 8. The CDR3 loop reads CASSVVSGSSYNEQFF. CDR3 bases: TGTGCCAGCAGCGTCGTCAGCGGGAGCTCTTACAATGAGCAGTTCTTC.

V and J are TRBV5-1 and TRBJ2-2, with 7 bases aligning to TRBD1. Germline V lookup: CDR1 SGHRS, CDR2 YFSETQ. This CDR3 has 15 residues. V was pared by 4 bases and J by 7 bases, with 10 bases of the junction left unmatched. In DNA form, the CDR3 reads TGCGCCAGCAGCCCCGGCGACAGGGAAGTCGGGGAGCTGTTTTTT. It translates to CASSPGDREVGELFF. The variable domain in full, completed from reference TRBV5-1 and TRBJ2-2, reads KAGVTQTPRYLIKTRGQQVTLSCSPISGHRSVSWYQQTPGQGLQFLFEYFSETQRNKGNFPGRFSGRQFSNSRSEMNVSTLELGDSALYLCASSPGDREVGELFFGEGSRLTVL.

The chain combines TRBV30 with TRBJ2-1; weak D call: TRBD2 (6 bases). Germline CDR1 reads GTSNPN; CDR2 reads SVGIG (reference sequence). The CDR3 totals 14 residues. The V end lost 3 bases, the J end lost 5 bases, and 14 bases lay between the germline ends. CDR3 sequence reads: CAWSLGTSDNEQFF. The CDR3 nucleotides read TGTGCCTGGAGCCTTGGGACTTCCGACAATGAGCAGTTCTTC.

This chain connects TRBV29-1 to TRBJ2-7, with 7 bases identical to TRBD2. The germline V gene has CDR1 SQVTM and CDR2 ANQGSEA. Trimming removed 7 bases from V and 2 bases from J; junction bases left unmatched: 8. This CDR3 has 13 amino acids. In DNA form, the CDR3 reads TGCAGCGGCGGACTAGGGGAAGCCTACGAGCAGTACTTC. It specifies CSGGLGEAYEQYF.

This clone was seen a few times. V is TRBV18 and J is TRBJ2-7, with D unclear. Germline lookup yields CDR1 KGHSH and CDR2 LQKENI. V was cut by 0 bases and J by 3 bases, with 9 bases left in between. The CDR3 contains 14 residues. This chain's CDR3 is CASSPPSAVYEQYF. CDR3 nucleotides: TGTGCCAGCTCACCACCGAGCGCCGTCTACGAGCAGTACTTC.

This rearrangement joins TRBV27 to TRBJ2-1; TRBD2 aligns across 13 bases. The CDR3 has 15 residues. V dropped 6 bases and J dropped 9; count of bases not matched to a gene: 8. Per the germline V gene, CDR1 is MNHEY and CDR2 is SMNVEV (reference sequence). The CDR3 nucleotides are TGTGCCAGCAGCGGACTAGCGGGAGAAGAAGGTGAGCAGTTCTTC. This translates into CASSGLAGEEGEQFF.

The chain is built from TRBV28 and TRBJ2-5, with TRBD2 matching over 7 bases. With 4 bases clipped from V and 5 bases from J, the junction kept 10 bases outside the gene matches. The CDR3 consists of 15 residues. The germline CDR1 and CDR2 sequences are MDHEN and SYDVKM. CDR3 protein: CASSSRGSGMETQYF. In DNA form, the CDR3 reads TGTGCCAGCAGTTCCCGGGGGAGCGGGATGGAGACCCAGTACTTC.

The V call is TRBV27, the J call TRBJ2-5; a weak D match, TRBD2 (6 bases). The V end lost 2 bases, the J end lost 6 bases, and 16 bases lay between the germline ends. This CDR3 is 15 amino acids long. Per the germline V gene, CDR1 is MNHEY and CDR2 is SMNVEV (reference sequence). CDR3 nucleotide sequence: TGTGCCAGCAGTTTACGTCTCGGGAGCAGCCAGACCCAGTACTTC. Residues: CASSLRLGSSQTQYF.

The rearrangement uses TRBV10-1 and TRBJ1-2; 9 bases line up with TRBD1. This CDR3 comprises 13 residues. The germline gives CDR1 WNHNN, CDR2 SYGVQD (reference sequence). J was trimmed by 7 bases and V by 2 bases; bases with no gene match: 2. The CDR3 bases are TGCGCCAGCAGTGAGGGGACAGGGCTTGGCTACACCTTC. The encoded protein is CASSEGTGLGYTF.

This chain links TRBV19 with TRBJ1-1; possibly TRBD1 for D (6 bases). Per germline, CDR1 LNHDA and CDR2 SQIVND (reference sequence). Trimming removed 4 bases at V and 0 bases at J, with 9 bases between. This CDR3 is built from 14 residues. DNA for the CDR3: TGTGCCAGTAGTAGGGGACATCTGAACACTGAAGCTTTCTTT. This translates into CASSRGHLNTEAFF.

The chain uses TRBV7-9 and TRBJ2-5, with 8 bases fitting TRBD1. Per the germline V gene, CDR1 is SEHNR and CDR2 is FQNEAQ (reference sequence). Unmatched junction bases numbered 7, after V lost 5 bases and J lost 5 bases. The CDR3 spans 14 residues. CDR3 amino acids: CASSPDRVRETQYF. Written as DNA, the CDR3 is TGTGCCAGCAGCCCGGACAGGGTCAGGGAGACCCAGTACTTC.

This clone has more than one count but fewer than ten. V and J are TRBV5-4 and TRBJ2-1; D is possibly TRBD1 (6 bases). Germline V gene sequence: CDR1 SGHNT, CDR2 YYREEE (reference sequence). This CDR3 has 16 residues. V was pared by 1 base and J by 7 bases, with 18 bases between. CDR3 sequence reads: CASSLPYRDLENEQFF. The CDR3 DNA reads TGTGCCAGCAGCTTGCCCTACAGGGATCTGGAGAATGAGCAGTTCTTC.

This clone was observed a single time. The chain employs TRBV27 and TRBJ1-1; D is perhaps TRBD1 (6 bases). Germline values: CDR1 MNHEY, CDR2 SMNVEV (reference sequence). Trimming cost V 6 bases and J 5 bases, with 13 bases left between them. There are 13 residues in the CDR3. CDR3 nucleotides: TGTGCCAGCAGGACGCAGGGGAGAACTGAAGCTTTCTTT. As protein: CASRTQGRTEAFF.

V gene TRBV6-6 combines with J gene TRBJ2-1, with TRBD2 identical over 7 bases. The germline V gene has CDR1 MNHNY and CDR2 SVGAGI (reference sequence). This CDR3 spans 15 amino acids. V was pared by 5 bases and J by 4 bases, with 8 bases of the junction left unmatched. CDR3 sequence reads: CASSVVGEGYNEQFF. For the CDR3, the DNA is TGTGCCAGCAGTGTGGTGGGGGAGGGGTACAATGAGCAGTTCTTC.

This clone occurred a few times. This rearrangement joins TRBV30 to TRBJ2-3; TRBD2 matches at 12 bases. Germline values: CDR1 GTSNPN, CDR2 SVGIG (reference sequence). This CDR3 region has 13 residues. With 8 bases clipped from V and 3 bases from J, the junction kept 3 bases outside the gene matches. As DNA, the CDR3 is TGTGCCCAAACTAGCGGGAGGACAGATACGCAGTATTTT. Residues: CAQTSGRTDTQYF.

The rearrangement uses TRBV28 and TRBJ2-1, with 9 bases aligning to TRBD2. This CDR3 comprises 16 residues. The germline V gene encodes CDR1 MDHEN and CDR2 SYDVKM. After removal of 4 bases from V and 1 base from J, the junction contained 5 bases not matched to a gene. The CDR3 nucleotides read TGTGCCAGCAGTTCCAGCGGGAGGTCGTCCTACAATGAGCAGTTCTTC. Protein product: CASSSSGRSSYNEQFF.

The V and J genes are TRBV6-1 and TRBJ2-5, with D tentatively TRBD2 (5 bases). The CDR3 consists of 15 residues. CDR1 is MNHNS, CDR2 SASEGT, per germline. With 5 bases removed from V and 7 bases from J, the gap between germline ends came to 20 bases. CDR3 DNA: TGTGCCAGCAGTTTTTCCCAAGAGAGGGTCGGGACCCAGTACTTC. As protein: CASSFSQERVGTQYF.

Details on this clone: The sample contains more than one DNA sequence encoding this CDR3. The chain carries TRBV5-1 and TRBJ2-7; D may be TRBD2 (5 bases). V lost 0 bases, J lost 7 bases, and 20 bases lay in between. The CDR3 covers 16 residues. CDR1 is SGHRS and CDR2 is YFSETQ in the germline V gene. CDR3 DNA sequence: TGCGCCAGCAGCTTGGCCCCGAGCTCGGGGTTGGAGGAGCAGTACTTC. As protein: CASSLAPSSGLEEQYF. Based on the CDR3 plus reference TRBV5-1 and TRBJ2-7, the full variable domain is KAGVTQTPRYLIKTRGQQVTLSCSPISGHRSVSWYQQTPGQGLQFLFEYFSETQRNKGNFPGRFSGRQFSNSRSEMNVSTLELGDSALYLCASSLAPSSGLEEQYFGPGTRLTVT.